The 27 T cell receptor beta chains given below trace back to one sample, sequenced in a study of blood T cell repertoires in COVID-19 (TCRdb year 2020). Libraries were prepared through the immunoSEQ multiplex PCR assay. TCRdb took this table from immuneACCESS and kept in-frame rearrangements with V and J called. Such tables lack part of the clones; where checked against another copy, unresolved V genes explain under half of the gap, and the rest is unexplained. The sample table lists tens of thousands of clones, around 90% of them with a count of one. The ten largest clonotypes hold around 21% of the sample. The source material was peripheral blood. Receptor source: a woman aged 80 or over with COVID-19, enrolled during active disease.

The chain has TRBV24-1 and TRBJ1-1; D is possibly TRBD1 (6 bases). This CDR3 comprises 17 residues. Trimming pared 1 base from V and 6 bases from J, leaving 20 bases between. The germline V gene has CDR1 KGHDR and CDR2 SFDVKD. This chain's CDR3 is CATSDFQQITGRAEAFF. The CDR3 DNA sequence: TGTGCCACCAGTGATTTTCAGCAGATTACAGGGAGGGCTGAAGCTTTCTTT.

Here the CDR3 DNA reads TGTGCCCACCGGAGTGCCGCGGGCAGGGGACGGATTAACTATGGCTACACCTTC. It specifies CAHRSAAGRGRINYGYTF. The genes are TRBV30 and TRBJ1-2; tentative D call: TRBD1 (6 bases). The CDR3 covers 18 residues. With 8 bases removed from V and 1 base from J, the gap between germline ends came to 29 bases. Germline V gives CDR1 GTSNPN, CDR2 SVGIG (reference sequence).

The chain uses TRBV19 and TRBJ1-5, with D possibly matching TRBD1 (6 bases). Trimming pared 7 bases from V and 0 bases from J, leaving 10 bases between. Germline CDR1 is LNHDA and CDR2 is SQIVND (reference sequence). The CDR3 contains 14 residues. In DNA form, the CDR3 reads TGTGCCAGTACCGTGACAGGTAGCAATCAGCCCCAGCATTTT. Protein: CASTVTGSNQPQHF. The full variable domain, completed using reference TRBV19 and TRBJ1-5, is DGGITQSPKYLFRKEGQNVTLSCEQNLNHDAMYWYRQDPGQGLRLIYYSQIVNDFQKGDIAEGYSVSREKKESFPLTVTSAQKNPTAFYLCASTVTGSNQPQHFGDGTRLSIL.

This chain joins TRBV7-6 and TRBJ2-7, with a weak D call TRBD1 (5 bases). The CDR3 extends over 15 amino acids. Germline V gene lookup returns CDR1 SGHVS and CDR2 FNYEAQ. V shed 2 bases and J shed 2 bases, with 13 bases lying between them. The CDR3 DNA follows: TGTGCCAGCAGCTTAAGCCAGGGAAGGCCCTACGAGCAGTACTTC. Amino acid sequence: CASSLSQGRPYEQYF.

CDR3 nucleotides: TGTGCCAGCAGCTTAGCGTTAGGGGGGGGCCGGGCAGATACGCAGTATTTT. It specifies CASSLALGGGRADTQYF. The genes are TRBV7-2 and TRBJ2-3, with D perhaps TRBD2 (7 bases). The V end was cut by 0 bases, the J end by 4 bases, with 17 bases between. The CDR3 runs to 17 residues. Germline V gene lookup returns CDR1 SGHTA and CDR2 FQGNSA.

The V call is TRBV5-1, the J call TRBJ1-2; 8 bases line up with TRBD1. Per the germline V gene, CDR1 is SGHRS and CDR2 is YFSETQ. The CDR3 length is 14 residues. V gave up 4 bases and J gave up 3 bases; unmatched junction bases: 5. DNA for the CDR3: TGCGCCAGCAGCGTGGACAGGGCCTACTATGGCTACACCTTC. This gives the protein CASSVDRAYYGYTF.

The chain links TRBV7-9 to TRBJ2-3; D might be TRBD1 (5 bases). There are 14 residues in the CDR3. The germline V gene has CDR1 SEHNR and CDR2 FQNEAQ (reference sequence). V was trimmed by 5 bases and J by 2 bases, leaving 11 bases between them. The CDR3 loop reads CASSPRQTTDTQYF. The DNA for the CDR3 is TGTGCCAGCAGCCCCAGACAGACCACAGATACGCAGTATTTT.

V usage is TRBV29-1 and J usage is TRBJ2-1; 7 bases line up with TRBD2. The CDR3 has 13 residues. Trimming took 7 bases from V and 2 from J; bases not matched to a gene: 5. The germline CDR1 and CDR2 sequences are SQVTM and ANQGSEA. The CDR3 DNA reads as TGCAGCGGGGGCGCGGGGGCCTACAATGAGCAGTTCTTC. Amino acids: CSGGAGAYNEQFF.

The chain has TRBV14 and TRBJ2-2; weak D call: TRBD1 (6 bases). The CDR3 covers 16 residues. V shed 5 bases and J shed 3 bases, with 16 bases lying between them. Germline V gene data show CDR1 as SGHDN and CDR2 as FVKESK. CDR3 in DNA: TGTGCCAGCAGCGATGACAGGCGGTTGGACACCGGGGAGCTGTTTTTT. Residues: CASSDDRRLDTGELFF.

The chain has TRBV5-6 and TRBJ2-7; 8 bases align to TRBD1. J was trimmed by 4 bases and V by 2 bases; bases with no gene match: 5. This CDR3 contains 14 residues. Germline lookup yields CDR1 SGHDT and CDR2 YYEEEE. This chain's CDR3 is CASSFSGGGYEQYF. As DNA, the CDR3 is TGTGCCAGCAGCTTCTCAGGGGGCGGATACGAGCAGTACTTC.

The J gene is TRBJ2-5, the V gene TRBV10-3; D is perhaps TRBD1 (5 bases). CDR3 length: 15 amino acids. Germline V gene data show CDR1 as ENHRY and CDR2 as SYGVKD. Trimming took 4 bases from V and 5 from J, leaving 17 bases between them. The CDR3 loop is CAISVGQGRVETQYF. The CDR3, as DNA: TGTGCCATCAGTGTTGGGCAGGGAAGGGTTGAGACCCAGTACTTC.

This clone appeared once. The rearrangement uses TRBV2 and TRBJ1-5; D gene ambiguous. CDR3 length: 14 amino acids. V was shortened by 5 bases and J by 0 bases, with 8 bases between the two germline ends. Germline CDR1 reads SNHLY; CDR2 reads FYNNEI. The CDR3 protein is CASSHDNSNQPQHF. As DNA, the CDR3 is TGTGCCAGCAGTCACGACAATAGCAATCAGCCCCAGCATTTT.

The chain employs TRBV3-1 (or the pseudogene TRBV3-2) and TRBJ2-5; 8 nucleotides line up with TRBD2. The CDR3 has 15 amino acids. Germline V CDR1 and CDR2: LGHDT, YNNKEL (reference sequence). V shed 0 bases, J shed 1 base, and the junction held 1 base outside the gene matches. CDR3 bases: TGTGCCAGCAGCCAAGAGGCGGGGGGCCAAGAGACCCAGTACTTC. Its translation: CASSQEAGGQETQYF.

The genes are TRBV5-1 and TRBJ2-5, with 12 positions matching TRBD1. Trimming cost V 4 bases and J 4 bases; bases outside gene matches: 8. The CDR3 totals 16 residues. Germline CDR1 reads SGHRS; CDR2 reads YFSETQ. The CDR3 here is CASSPTGTGGTETQYF. The CDR3 coding sequence is TGCGCCAGCAGCCCGACCGGGACAGGGGGCACAGAGACCCAGTACTTC.

V usage is TRBV6-1 and J usage is TRBJ1-3; 8 positions agree with TRBD1. This CDR3 comprises 14 residues. From germline, CDR1 is MNHNS and CDR2 SASEGT. Germline trimming cut 5 bases from V and 7 bases from J; bases unmatched to any gene: 7. CDR3: CASSTSDRGNTIYF. The DNA for the CDR3 is TGTGCCAGCAGTACCTCAGACAGGGGTAACACCATATATTTT.

The chain's CDR3 is CASSQARGRVSPLHF. The CDR3 nucleotides are TGTGCCAGCAGCCAAGCTAGGGGGAGGGTATCACCCCTCCACTTT. The J gene is TRBJ1-6, the V gene TRBV3-1 (or the pseudogene TRBV3-2); weak D call: TRBD1 (6 bases). The CDR3 is made up of 15 amino acids. The germline V gene encodes CDR1 LGHDT and CDR2 YNNKEL (reference sequence). V shed 1 base and J shed 10 bases, with 14 bases lying between them.

This clone was found a few times. The chain has TRBV4-2 and TRBJ1-5, with 12 bases matching TRBD1. V lost 3 bases, J lost 6 bases, and 6 bases stayed unmatched. The CDR3 spans 16 residues. Germline CDR1 and CDR2: LGHNA and YNFKEQ. CDR3: CASSQGTGGEGQPQHF. DNA of the CDR3: TGTGCCAGCAGCCAGGGGACAGGGGGCGAGGGTCAGCCCCAGCATTTT.

This chain joins TRBV5-1 and TRBJ1-2, with D possibly matching TRBD1 (5 bases). Per the germline V gene, CDR1 is SGHRS and CDR2 is YFSETQ. V was trimmed by 6 bases and J by 7 bases, leaving 16 bases between them. This CDR3 spans 13 amino acids. In DNA, the CDR3 is TGCGCCAGCACCGTGAGTTCGCAGGGTGGCTACACCTTC. Encoded protein: CASTVSSQGGYTF. Complete variable domain (other parts from reference TRBV5-1 and TRBJ1-2): KAGVTQTPRYLIKTRGQQVTLSCSPISGHRSVSWYQQTPGQGLQFLFEYFSETQRNKGNFPGRFSGRQFSNSRSEMNVSTLELGDSALYLCASTVSSQGGYTFGSGTRLTVV.

The V call is TRBV5-6, the J call TRBJ1-4, with D possibly being TRBD1 (6 bases). The germline V gene encodes CDR1 SGHDT and CDR2 YYEEEE. Trimming removed 4 bases from V and 2 bases from J, with 15 bases in between. This CDR3 contains 16 residues. The CDR3 region is CASSPHTGKTNEKLFF. As DNA, the CDR3 is TGTGCCAGCAGCCCCCATACAGGGAAGACTAATGAAAAACTGTTTTTT.

The chain uses TRBV28 and TRBJ2-2, with TRBD1 as a possible D gene (6 bases). Germline values: CDR1 MDHEN, CDR2 SYDVKM. This CDR3 spans 15 amino acids. V shed 1 base and J shed 5 bases, with 11 bases lying between them. This chain's CDR3 is CASSLSQGRTGELFF. CDR3 nucleotides: TGTGCCAGCAGTTTATCTCAGGGGAGAACCGGGGAGCTGTTTTTT. The full variable domain, completed using reference TRBV28 and TRBJ2-2, is DVKVTQSSRYLVKRTGEKVFLECVQDMDHENMFWYRQDPGLGLRLIYFSYDVKMKEKGDIPEGYSVSREKKERFSLILESASTNQTSMYLCASSLSQGRTGELFFGEGSRLTVL.

The chain links TRBV9 to TRBJ1-3, with unresolved D. Germline-derived CDR1 and CDR2 are SGDLS and YYNGEE. CDR3 length: 17 residues. Trimming took off 0 bases at V and 4 bases at J, with 17 bases between the two ends. The CDR3 DNA reads as TGTGCCAGCAGCGTAGGAGACTCCGGGGTTGGCGGAAACACCATATATTTT. It specifies CASSVGDSGVGGNTIYF. Using reference TRBV9 and TRBJ1-3 for the parts outside the CDR3, the full variable domain is DSGVTQTPKHLITATGQRVTLRCSPRSGDLSVYWYQQSLDQGLQFLIQYYNGEERAKGNILERFSAQQFPDLHSELNLSSLELGDSALYFCASSVGDSGVGGNTIYFGEGSWLTVV.

The gene calls are TRBV6-5 and TRBJ2-5, with 13 bases matching TRBD2. The J segment lost 10 bases and the V segment lost 7 bases, leaving 9 bases of the junction unmatched. The CDR3 is 14 amino acids. Germline V CDR1 and CDR2: MNHEY, SVGAGI. The CDR3 DNA reads as TGTGCCAGCACCGGGACTAGCGGGACCCGGGACCAGTACTTC. Encoded protein: CASTGTSGTRDQYF.

CDR3 protein: CATSSDRFGTHYTGELFF. As DNA, the CDR3 is TGTGCCACCAGCAGCGACCGGTTTGGGACACACTACACCGGGGAGCTGTTTTTT. The rearrangement uses TRBV15 and TRBJ2-2; TRBD1 might be the D (6 bases). Germline CDR1 and CDR2: LNHNV and YYDKDF (reference sequence). V gave up 3 bases and J gave up 3 bases, with 20 bases separating them. The CDR3 runs 18 residues.

This clone was detected once. The V gene is TRBV9, the J gene TRBJ2-1, with a possible D match to TRBD1 (6 bases). The V gene's germline CDR1 is SGDLS and CDR2 YYNGEE. V was shortened by 4 bases and J by 7 bases, with 15 bases between the two germline ends. This CDR3 has 14 amino acids. Written as DNA, the CDR3 is TGTGCCAGCAGCACAGGGTTCGACCTTAATGAGCAGTTCTTC. Its protein product is CASSTGFDLNEQFF.

The rearrangement links TRBV18 to TRBJ2-3; D call uncertain. Trimming left V 3 bases short and J 7 bases short, with 5 bases between. Germline CDR1 KGHSH, CDR2 LQKENI. The CDR3 runs to 11 residues. CDR3 in amino acids: CASSPEHTQYF. CDR3 nucleotide sequence: TGTGCCAGCTCACCGGAGCATACGCAGTATTTT.

The chain joins TRBV30 to TRBJ2-2; 8 nucleotides align to TRBD1. Germline V gene data show CDR1 as GTSNPN and CDR2 as SVGIG (reference sequence). This CDR3 is 15 amino acids long. J was trimmed by 7 bases and V by 0 bases; bases with no gene match: 7. The CDR3 sequence: CAWSVPQGANGELFF. The CDR3 nucleotides read TGTGCCTGGAGTGTACCCCAGGGGGCTAACGGGGAGCTGTTTTTT.

The chain uses TRBV12-3 or TRBV12-4 and TRBJ1-1, with 10 nucleotides matching TRBD1. V trimming: 7 bases; J trimming: 11 bases; junction bases outside the gene matches: 7. This CDR3 has 12 amino acids. CDR3 sequence: CASTWDRGEAFF. In nucleotides, the CDR3 is TGTGCCAGCACTTGGGACAGGGGTGAGGCTTTCTTT.